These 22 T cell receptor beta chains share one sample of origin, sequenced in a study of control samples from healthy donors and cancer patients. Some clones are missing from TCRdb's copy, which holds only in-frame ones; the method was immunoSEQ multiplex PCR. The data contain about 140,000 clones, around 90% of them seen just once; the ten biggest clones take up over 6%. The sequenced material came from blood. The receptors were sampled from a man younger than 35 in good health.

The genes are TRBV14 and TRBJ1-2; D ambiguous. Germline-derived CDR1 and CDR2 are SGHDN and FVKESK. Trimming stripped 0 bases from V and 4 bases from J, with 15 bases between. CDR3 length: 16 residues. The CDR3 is CASSQDSSRVGYGYTF. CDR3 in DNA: TGTGCCAGCAGCCAAGATTCGTCTAGGGTAGGCTATGGCTACACCTTC. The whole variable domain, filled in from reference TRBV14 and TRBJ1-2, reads EAGVTQFPSHSVIEKGQTVTLRCDPISGHDNLYWYRRVMGKEIKFLLHFVKESKQDESGMPNNRFLAERTGGTYSTLKVQPAELEDSGVYFCASSQDSSRVGYGYTFGSGTRLTVV.

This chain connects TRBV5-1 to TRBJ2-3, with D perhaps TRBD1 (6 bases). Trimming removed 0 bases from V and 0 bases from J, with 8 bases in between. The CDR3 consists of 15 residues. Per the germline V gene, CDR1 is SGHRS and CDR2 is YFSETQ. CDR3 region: CASSLVGASTDTQYF. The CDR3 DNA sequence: TGCGCCAGCAGCTTGGTGGGGGCAAGCACAGATACGCAGTATTTT.

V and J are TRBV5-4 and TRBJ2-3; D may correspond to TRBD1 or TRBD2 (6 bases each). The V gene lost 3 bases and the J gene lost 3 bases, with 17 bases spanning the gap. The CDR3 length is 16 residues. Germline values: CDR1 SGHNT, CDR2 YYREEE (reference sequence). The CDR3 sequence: CASSWGAVGRTDTQYF. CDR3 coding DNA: TGTGCCAGCAGCTGGGGGGCAGTGGGGAGGACAGATACGCAGTATTTT.

CDR3 nucleotides: TGTGCCAGCAGCCCCTGGGATGTTCAGAACGAGCAGTACTTC. Its translation is CASSPWDVQNEQYF. The chain joins TRBV3-1 (or the pseudogene TRBV3-2) to TRBJ2-7; D unresolved. Germline-derived CDR1 and CDR2 are LGHDT and YNNKEL (reference sequence). CDR3 size: 14 residues. V was trimmed by 4 bases and J by 5 bases, leaving 15 bases between them.

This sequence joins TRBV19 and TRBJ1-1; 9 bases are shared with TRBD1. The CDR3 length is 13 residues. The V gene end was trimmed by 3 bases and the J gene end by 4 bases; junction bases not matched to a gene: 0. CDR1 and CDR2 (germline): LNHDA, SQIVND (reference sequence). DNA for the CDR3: TGTGCCAGTAGTATGACAGGGGGCACTGAAGCTTTCTTT. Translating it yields CASSMTGGTEAFF.

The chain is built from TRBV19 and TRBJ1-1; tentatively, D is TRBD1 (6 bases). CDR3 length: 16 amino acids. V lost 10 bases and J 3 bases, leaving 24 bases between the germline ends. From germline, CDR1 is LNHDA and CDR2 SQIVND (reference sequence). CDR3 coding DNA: TGTGCCACCAGAACGCGGGGGCGGATAAGCGACACTGAAGCTTTCTTT. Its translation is CATRTRGRISDTEAFF.

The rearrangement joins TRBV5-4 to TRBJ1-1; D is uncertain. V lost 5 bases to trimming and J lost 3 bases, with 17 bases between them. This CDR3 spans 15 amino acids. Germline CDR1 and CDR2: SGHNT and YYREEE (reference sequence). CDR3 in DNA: TGTGCCAGCAGGGTAGAGGGCGGGTGGTACACTGAAGCTTTCTTT. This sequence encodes CASRVEGGWYTEAFF.

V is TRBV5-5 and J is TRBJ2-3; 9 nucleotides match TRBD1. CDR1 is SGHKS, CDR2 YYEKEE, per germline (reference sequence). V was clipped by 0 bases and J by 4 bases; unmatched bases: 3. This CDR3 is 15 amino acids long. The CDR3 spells CASSLGQGGPDTQYF. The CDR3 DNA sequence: TGTGCCAGCAGCTTGGGACAGGGGGGGCCAGATACGCAGTATTTT.

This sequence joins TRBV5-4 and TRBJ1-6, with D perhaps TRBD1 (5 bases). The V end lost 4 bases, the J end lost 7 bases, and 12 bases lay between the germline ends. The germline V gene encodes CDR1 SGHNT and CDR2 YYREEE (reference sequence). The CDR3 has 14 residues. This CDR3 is CASSGGPANSPLHF. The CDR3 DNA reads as TGTGCCAGCAGCGGGGGTCCGGCCAATTCACCCCTCCACTTT.

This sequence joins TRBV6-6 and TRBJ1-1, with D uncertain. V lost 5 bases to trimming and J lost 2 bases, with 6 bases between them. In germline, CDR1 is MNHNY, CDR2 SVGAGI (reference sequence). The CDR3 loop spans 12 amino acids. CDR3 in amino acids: CASSPFNTEAFF. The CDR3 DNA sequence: TGTGCCAGCAGTCCTTTCAACACTGAAGCTTTCTTT.

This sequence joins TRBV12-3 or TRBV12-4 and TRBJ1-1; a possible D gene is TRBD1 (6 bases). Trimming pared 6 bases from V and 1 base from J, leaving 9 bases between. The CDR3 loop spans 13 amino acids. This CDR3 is CASRNRENTEAFF. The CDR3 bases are TGTGCCAGCAGAAACAGGGAGAACACTGAAGCTTTCTTT.

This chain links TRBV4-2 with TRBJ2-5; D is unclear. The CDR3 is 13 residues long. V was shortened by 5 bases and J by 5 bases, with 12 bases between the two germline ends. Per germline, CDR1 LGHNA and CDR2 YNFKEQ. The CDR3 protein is CASSSQNLETQYF. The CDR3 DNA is TGTGCCAGCAGCTCGCAGAATTTGGAGACCCAGTACTTC.

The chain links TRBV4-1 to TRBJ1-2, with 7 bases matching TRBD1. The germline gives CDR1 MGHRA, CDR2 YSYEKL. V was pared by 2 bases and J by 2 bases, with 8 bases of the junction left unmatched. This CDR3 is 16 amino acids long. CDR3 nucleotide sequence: TGCGCCAGCAGCCAACTATACAGGGGAGGAAACTATGGCTACACCTTC. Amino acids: CASSQLYRGGNYGYTF.

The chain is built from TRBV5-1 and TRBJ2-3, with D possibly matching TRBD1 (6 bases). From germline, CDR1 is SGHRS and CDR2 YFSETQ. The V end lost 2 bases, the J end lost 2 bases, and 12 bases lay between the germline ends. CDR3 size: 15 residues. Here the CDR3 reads CASSLNGDTTDTQYF. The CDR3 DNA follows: TGCGCCAGCAGCTTAAACGGGGACACCACAGATACGCAGTATTTT.

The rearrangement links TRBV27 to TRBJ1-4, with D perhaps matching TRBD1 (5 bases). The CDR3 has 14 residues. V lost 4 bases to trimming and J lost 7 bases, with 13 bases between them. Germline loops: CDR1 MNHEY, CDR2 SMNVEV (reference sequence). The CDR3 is CASSWESGAEKLFF. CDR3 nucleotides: TGTGCCAGCAGTTGGGAATCCGGGGCTGAAAAACTGTTTTTT.

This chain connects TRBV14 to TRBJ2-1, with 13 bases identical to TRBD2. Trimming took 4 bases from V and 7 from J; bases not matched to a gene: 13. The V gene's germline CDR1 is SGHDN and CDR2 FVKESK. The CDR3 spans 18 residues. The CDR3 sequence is CASSLRLAGGLVENEQFF. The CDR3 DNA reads TGTGCCAGCAGCCTACGACTAGCGGGGGGCTTGGTAGAAAATGAGCAGTTCTTC.

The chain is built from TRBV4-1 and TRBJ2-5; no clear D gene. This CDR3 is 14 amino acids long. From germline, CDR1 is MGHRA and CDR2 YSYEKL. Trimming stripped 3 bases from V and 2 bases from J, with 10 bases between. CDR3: CASSHIKTQETQYF. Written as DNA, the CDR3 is TGCGCCAGCAGCCATATTAAGACACAAGAGACCCAGTACTTC.

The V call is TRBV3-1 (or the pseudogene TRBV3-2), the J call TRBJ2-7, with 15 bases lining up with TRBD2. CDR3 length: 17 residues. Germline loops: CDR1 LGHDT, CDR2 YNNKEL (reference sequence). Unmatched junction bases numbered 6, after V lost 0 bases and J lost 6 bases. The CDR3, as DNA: TGTGCCAGCAGCCAAGAAACCGGGACTAGCGGGGGGTTCGAGCAGTACTTC. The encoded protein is CASSQETGTSGGFEQYF.

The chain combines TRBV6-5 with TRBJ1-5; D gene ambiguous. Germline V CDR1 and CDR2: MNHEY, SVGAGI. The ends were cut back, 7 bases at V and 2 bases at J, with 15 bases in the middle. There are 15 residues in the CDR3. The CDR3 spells CASTDRTWGNQPQHF. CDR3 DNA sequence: TGTGCCAGCACCGACCGAACTTGGGGCAATCAGCCCCAGCATTTT.

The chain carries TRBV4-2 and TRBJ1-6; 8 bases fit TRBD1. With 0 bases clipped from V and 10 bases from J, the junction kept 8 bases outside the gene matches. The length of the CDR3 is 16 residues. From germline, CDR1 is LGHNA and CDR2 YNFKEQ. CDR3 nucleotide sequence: TGTGCCAGCAGCCAAGATGAGGACAGGGCATTCTCACCCCTCCACTTT. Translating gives CASSQDEDRAFSPLHF.

DNA for the CDR3: TGTGCCATCAGTGATGGCGGGGGGGCTCACGAGCAGTACTTC. This gives the protein CAISDGGGAHEQYF. The gene calls are TRBV10-3 and TRBJ2-7, with 9 bases identical to TRBD2. The germline gives CDR1 ENHRY, CDR2 SYGVKD. This CDR3 has 14 amino acids. V trimming: 3 bases; J trimming: 5 bases; junction bases outside the gene matches: 5.

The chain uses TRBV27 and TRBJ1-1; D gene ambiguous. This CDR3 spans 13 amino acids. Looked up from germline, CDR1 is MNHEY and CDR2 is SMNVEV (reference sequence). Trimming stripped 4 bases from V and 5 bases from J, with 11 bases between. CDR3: CASSSRAVTEAFF. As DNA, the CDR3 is TGTGCCAGCAGTTCACGGGCGGTAACTGAAGCTTTCTTT.